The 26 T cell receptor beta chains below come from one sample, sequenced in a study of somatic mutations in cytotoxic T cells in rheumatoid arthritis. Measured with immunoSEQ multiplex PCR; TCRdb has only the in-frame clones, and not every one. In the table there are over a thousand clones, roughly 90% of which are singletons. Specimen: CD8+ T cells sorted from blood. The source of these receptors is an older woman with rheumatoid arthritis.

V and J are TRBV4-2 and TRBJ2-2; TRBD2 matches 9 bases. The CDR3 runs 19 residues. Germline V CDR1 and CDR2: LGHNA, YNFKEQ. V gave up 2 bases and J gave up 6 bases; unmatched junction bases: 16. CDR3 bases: TGTGCCAGCAGCCAACAAGATGGGGTTTTGGCGGGGGGGCCCGGGGAGCTGTTTTTT. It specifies CASSQQDGVLAGGPGELFF.

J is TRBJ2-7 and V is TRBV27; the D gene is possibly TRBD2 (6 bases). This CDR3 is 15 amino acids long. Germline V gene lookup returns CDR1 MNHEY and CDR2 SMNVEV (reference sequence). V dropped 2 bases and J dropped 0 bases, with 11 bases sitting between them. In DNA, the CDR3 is TGTGCCAGCAGTTTAGCGAGCGGGCCCTCCTACGAGCAGTACTTC. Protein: CASSLASGPSYEQYF.

CDR3 in DNA: TGTGCCATCAGTGATCGGGGGGCGGCCGGGGAGCTGTTTTTT. Its translation: CAISDRGAAGELFF. This sequence joins TRBV10-3 and TRBJ2-2; possible D gene TRBD2, 7 bases. This CDR3 is built from 14 residues. Germline V gives CDR1 ENHRY, CDR2 SYGVKD. The V and J ends lost 3 bases and 6 bases respectively, with 11 bases between them.

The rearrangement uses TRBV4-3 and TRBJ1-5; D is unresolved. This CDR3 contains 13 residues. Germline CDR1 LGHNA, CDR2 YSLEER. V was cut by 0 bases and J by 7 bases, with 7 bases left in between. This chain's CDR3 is CASSQDVLQPQHF. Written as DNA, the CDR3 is TGCGCCAGCAGCCAAGATGTGTTACAGCCCCAGCATTTT.

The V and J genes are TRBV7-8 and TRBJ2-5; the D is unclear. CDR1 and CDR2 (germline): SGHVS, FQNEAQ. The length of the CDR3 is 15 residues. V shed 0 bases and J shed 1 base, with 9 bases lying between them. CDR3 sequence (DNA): TGTGCCAGCAGCTTAGCGTATCTTCCCCAAGAGACCCAGTACTTC. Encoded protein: CASSLAYLPQETQYF.

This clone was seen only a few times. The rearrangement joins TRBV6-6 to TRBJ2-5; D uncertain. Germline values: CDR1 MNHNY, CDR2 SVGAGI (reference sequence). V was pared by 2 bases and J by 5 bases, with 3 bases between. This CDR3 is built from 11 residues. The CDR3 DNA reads TGTGCCAGCAGTTACCCGGAGACCCAGTACTTC. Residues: CASSYPETQYF.

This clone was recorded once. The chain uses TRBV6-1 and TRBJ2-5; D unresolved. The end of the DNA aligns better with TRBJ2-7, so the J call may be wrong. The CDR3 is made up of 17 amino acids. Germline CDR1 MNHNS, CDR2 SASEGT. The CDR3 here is CASSEAFAGPSSYEQYF. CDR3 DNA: TGTGCCAGCAGTGAAGCTTTCGCAGGCCCTAGCTCCTACGAGCAGTACTTC.

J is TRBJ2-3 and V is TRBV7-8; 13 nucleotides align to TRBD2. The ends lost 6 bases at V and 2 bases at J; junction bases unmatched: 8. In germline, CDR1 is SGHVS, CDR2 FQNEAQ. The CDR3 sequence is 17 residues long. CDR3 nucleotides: TGTGCCAGCAGGCGACTAGCGGGGGGCCGCTTCACAGATACGCAGTATTTT. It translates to CASRRLAGGRFTDTQYF.

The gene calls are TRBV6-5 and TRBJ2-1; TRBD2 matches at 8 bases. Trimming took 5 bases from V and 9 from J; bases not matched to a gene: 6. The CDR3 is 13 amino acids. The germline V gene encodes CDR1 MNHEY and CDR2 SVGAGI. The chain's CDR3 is CASSQGLAGEQFF. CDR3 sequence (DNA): TGTGCCAGCAGTCAGGGGCTAGCGGGTGAGCAGTTCTTC.

The CDR3 spells CASSFRGDAPETQYF. The DNA of the CDR3 is TGTGCCAGCAGCTTCCGCGGGGATGCGCCGGAGACCCAGTACTTC. The rearrangement uses TRBV7-2 and TRBJ2-5, with D possibly being TRBD2 (6 bases). Per germline, CDR1 SGHTA and CDR2 FQGNSA. The CDR3 is 15 amino acids. Trimming took off 3 bases at V and 5 bases at J, with 16 bases between the two ends.

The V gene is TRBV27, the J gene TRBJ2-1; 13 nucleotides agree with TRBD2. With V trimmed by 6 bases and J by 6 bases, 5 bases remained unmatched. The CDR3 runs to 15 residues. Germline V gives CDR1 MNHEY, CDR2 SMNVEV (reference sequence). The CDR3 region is CASRTGTSGINEQFF. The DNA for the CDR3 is TGTGCCAGCAGGACCGGGACTAGCGGGATCAATGAGCAGTTCTTC.

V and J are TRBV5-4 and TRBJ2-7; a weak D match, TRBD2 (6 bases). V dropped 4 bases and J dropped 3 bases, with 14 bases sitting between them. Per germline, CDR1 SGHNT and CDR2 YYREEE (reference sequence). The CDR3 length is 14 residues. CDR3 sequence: CASSITGDFYEQYF. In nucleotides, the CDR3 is TGTGCCAGCAGCATAACGGGGGATTTCTACGAGCAGTACTTC.

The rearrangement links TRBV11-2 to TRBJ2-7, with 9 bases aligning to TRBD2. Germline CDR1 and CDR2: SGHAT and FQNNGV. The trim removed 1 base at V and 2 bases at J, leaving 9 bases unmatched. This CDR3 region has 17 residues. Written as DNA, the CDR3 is TGTGCCAGCAGCTTAGGGCCCCCTAGCGGGACCCCCTACGAGCAGTACTTC. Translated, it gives CASSLGPPSGTPYEQYF.

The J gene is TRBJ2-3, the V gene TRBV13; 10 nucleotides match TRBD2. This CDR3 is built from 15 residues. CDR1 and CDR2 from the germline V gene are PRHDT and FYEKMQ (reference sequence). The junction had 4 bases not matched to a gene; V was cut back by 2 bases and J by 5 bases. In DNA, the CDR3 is TGTGCCAGCAGCTTAAGCGGGAGGGCCGTAGATACGCAGTATTTT. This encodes CASSLSGRAVDTQYF.

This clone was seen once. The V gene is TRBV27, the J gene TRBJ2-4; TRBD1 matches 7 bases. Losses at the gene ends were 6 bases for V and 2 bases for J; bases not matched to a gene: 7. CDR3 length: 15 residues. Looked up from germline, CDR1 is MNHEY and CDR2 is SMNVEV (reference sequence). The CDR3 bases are TGTGCCAGCAGCTTGGACAGGACATCCAAAAACATTCAGTACTTC. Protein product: CASSLDRTSKNIQYF.

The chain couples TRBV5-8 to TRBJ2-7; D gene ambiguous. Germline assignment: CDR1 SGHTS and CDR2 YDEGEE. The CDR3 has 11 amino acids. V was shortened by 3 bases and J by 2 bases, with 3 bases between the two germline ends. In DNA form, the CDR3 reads TGTGCCAGCAGCTCAACCTACGAGCAGTACTTC. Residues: CASSSTYEQYF.

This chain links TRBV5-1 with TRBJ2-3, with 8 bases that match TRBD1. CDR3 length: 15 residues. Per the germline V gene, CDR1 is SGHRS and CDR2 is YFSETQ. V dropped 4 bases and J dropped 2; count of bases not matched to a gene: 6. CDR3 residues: CASSPTGVSTDTQYF. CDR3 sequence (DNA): TGCGCCAGCAGCCCGACAGGGGTGTCCACAGATACGCAGTATTTT. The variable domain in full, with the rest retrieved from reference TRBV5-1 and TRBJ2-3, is KAGVTQTPRYLIKTRGQQVTLSCSPISGHRSVSWYQQTPGQGLQFLFEYFSETQRNKGNFPGRFSGRQFSNSRSEMNVSTLELGDSALYLCASSPTGVSTDTQYFGPGTRLTVL.

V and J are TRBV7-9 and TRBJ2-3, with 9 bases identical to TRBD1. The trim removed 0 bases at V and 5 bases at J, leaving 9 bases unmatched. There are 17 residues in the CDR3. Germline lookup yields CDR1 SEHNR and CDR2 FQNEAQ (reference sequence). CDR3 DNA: TGTGCCAGCAGCTTAGCCGGACAGGGGTCCTTTCAAGATACGCAGTATTTT. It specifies CASSLAGQGSFQDTQYF.

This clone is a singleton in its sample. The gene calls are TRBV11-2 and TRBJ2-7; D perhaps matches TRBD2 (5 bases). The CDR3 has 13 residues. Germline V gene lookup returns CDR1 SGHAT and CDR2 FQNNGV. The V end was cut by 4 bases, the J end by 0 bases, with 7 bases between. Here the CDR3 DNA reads TGTGCCAGCAGCTCAACTAGCTCCTACGAGCAGTACTTC. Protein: CASSSTSSYEQYF.

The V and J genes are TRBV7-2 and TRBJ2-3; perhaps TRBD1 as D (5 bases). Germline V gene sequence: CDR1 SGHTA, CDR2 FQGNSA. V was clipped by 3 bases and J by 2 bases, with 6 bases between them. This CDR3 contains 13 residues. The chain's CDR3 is CASSLDNTDTQYF. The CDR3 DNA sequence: TGTGCCAGCAGCTTGGACAACACAGATACGCAGTATTTT.

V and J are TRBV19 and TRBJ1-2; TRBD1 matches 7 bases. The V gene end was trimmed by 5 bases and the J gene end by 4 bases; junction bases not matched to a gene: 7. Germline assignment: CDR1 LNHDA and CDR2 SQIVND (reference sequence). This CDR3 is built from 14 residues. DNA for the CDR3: TGTGCCAGTAGTGACCCGGGACAGCCCTATGGCTACACCTTC. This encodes CASSDPGQPYGYTF.

The CDR3 nucleotides are TGTGCCAGCAGTTACGGGGCTAGCGGGGTCACAGATACGCAGTATTTT. It is translated as CASSYGASGVTDTQYF. This chain joins TRBV6-5 and TRBJ2-3; 9 bases are a match to TRBD2. The J segment lost 2 bases and the V segment lost 2 bases, leaving 5 bases of the junction unmatched. This CDR3 contains 16 residues. Looked up from germline, CDR1 is MNHEY and CDR2 is SVGAGI.

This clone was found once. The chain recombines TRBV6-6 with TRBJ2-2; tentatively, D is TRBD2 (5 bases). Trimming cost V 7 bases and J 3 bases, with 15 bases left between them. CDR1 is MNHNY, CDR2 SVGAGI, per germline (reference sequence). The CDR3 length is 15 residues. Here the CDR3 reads CASTHGVPHTGELFF. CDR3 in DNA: TGTGCCAGCACCCACGGGGTTCCCCACACCGGGGAGCTGTTTTTT.

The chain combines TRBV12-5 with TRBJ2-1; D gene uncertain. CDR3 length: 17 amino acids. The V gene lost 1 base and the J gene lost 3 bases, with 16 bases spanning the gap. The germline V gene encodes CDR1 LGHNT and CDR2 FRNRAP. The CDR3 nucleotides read TGTGCTAGTGGTTTGGACAATGACTGGAATTACTACAATGAGCAGTTCTTC. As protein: CASGLDNDWNYYNEQFF.

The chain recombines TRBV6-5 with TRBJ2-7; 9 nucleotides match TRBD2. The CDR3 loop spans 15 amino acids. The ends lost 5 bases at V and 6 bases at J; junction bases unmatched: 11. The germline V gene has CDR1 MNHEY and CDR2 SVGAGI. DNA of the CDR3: TGTGCCAGCAGTCCTTTAGCGGGGGCCCCAAGCGAGCAGTACTTC. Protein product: CASSPLAGAPSEQYF.

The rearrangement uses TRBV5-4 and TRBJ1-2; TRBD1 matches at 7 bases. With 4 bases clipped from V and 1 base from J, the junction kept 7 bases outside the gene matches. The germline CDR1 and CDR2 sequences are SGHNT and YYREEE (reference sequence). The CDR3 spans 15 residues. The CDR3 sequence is CASSVDRAYNYGYTF. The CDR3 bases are TGTGCCAGCAGCGTAGACAGGGCGTATAACTATGGCTACACCTTC. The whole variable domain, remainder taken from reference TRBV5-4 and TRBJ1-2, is ETGVTQSPTHLIKTRGQQVTLRCSSQSGHNTVSWYQQALGQGPQFIFQYYREEENGRGNFPPRFSGLQFPNYSSELNVNALELDDSALYLCASSVDRAYNYGYTFGSGTRLTVV.